A selection of T cell receptor beta chains follows, all from one sample in a study of blood T cell repertoires in COVID-19. TCRdb's table, derived via immunoSEQ multiplex PCR, lists solely in-frame clones and lacks some. The table shows 400,000 to 550,000 clones, with nearly 90% occurring only once. The sequencing input was PBMCs or T cells enriched from blood (not recorded which). The receptors here all came from a woman under 30 with acute COVID-19. Each CDR3 is given with its conserved first and last residue. D genes are given only for firm matches. Clone size is stated in some rows and not others, as once, few, many or a class when expanded.

clone_size: NA; v_call: TRBV6-1; d_call: NA; j_call: TRBJ2-5; cdr3_nt: TGTGCCAGCAGTTATGGTACGAGGGAGACCCAGTACTTC; cdr3_aa: CASSYGTRETQYF
clone_size: NA; v_call: TRBV7-9; d_call: TRBD1; j_call: TRBJ1-2; cdr3_nt: TGTGCCAGCAGCCCCGACAGGGGGGTCTATGGCTACACCTTC; cdr3_aa: CASSPDRGVYGYTF
clone_size: few; v_call: TRBV27; d_call: TRBD2; j_call: TRBJ2-7; cdr3_nt: TGTGCCAGCAGTTTAATAGCGGGAGGATACGAGCAGTACTTC; cdr3_aa: CASSLIAGGYEQYF
clone_size: NA; v_call: TRBV27; d_call: TRBD1; j_call: TRBJ1-6; cdr3_nt: TGTGCCAGCAGTTCAGGGACAGGGCTCGGTTCACCCCTCCACTTT; cdr3_aa: CASSSGTGLGSPLHF
clone_size: NA; v_call: TRBV7-6; d_call: TRBD2; j_call: TRBJ2-1; cdr3_nt: TGTGCCAGCAGCTTAGGGGGGACTAGCGGAAACTCCTACAATGAGCAGTTCTTC; cdr3_aa: CASSLGGTSGNSYNEQFF
clone_size: NA; v_call: TRBV9; d_call: TRBD2; j_call: TRBJ2-2; cdr3_nt: TGTGCCAGCAGCGTAGCGGGAGGTCTAGAGACCGGGGAGCTGTTTTTT; cdr3_aa: CASSVAGGLETGELFF
clone_size: NA; v_call: TRBV30; d_call: NA; j_call: TRBJ2-7; cdr3_nt: TGTGCCGGAAGGACAGCGGGATACGAGCAGTACTTC; cdr3_aa: CAGRTAGYEQYF
clone_size: NA; v_call: TRBV24-1; d_call: TRBD2; j_call: TRBJ2-7; cdr3_nt: TGTGCCACCACAAGCGGGAATTACGAGCAGTACTTC; cdr3_aa: CATTSGNYEQYF
clone_size: once; v_call: TRBV6-1; d_call: NA; j_call: TRBJ2-7; cdr3_nt: TGTGCCAGCAGTGGGAACGAAATACAGGGATTTTCTTCCTACGAGCAGTACTTC; cdr3_aa: CASSGNEIQGFSSYEQYF
clone_size: NA; v_call: TRBV7-2; d_call: TRBD2; j_call: TRBJ2-1; cdr3_nt: TGTGCCAGCAGCTTAGTTGGGACTAGCGGCTACAATGAGCAGTTCTTC; cdr3_aa: CASSLVGTSGYNEQFF
clone_size: NA; v_call: TRBV7-8; d_call: NA; j_call: TRBJ1-4; cdr3_nt: TGTGCCAGCAGCTCGACAGCGAATGAAAAACTGTTTTTT; cdr3_aa: CASSSTANEKLFF
clone_size: once; v_call: TRBV7-2; d_call: TRBD2; j_call: TRBJ2-3; cdr3_nt: TGTGCCAGCAGCTTGCAGGGAGGGGGCACAGATACGCAGTATTTT; cdr3_aa: CASSLQGGGTDTQYF
clone_size: NA; v_call: TRBV9; d_call: TRBD1; j_call: TRBJ2-7; cdr3_nt: TGTGCCAGCAGCGTAGAGGGGACAGGGCTCGAGCAGTACTTC; cdr3_aa: CASSVEGTGLEQYF
clone_size: NA; v_call: TRBV11-2; d_call: NA; j_call: TRBJ1-6; cdr3_nt: TGTGCCAGCAGCCCTCCGACAGAAAACTATAATTCACCCCTCCACTTT; cdr3_aa: CASSPPTENYNSPLHF
clone_size: NA; v_call: TRBV6-4; d_call: TRBD1; j_call: TRBJ2-5; cdr3_nt: TGTGCCAGCAGGAAGGGACAGGGATACCAAGAGACCCAGTACTTC; cdr3_aa: CASRKGQGYQETQYF
clone_size: NA; v_call: TRBV3-1/TRBV3-2; d_call: TRBD1; j_call: TRBJ1-5; cdr3_nt: TGTGCCAGCAGCCCCGACAGGGTCAATCAGCCCCAGCATTTT; cdr3_aa: CASSPDRVNQPQHF
clone_size: NA; v_call: TRBV5-5; d_call: TRBD1; j_call: TRBJ2-7; cdr3_nt: TGTGCCAGCAGCCGGGACAGTCCGTACGAGCAGTACTTC; cdr3_aa: CASSRDSPYEQYF
clone_size: NA; v_call: TRBV30; d_call: NA; j_call: TRBJ1-3; cdr3_nt: TGTGCCTGGAGTGCCAGCAGGGGTTTTGGGGGCCCTAGCTCTGGAAACACCATATATTTT; cdr3_aa: CAWSASRGFGGPSSGNTIYF
clone_size: NA; v_call: TRBV6-5; d_call: NA; j_call: TRBJ1-5; cdr3_nt: TGTGCCAGCAGGGTACAGGGAAGCAATCAGCCCCAGCATTTT; cdr3_aa: CASRVQGSNQPQHF
clone_size: NA; v_call: TRBV7-2; d_call: NA; j_call: TRBJ1-2; cdr3_nt: TGTGCCAGCAGCTTAATGAGTTATGGCTACACCTTC; cdr3_aa: CASSLMSYGYTF
clone_size: NA; v_call: TRBV10-2; d_call: TRBD2; j_call: TRBJ2-3; cdr3_nt: TGCGCCAGCAGTGAGAGCCTAGCGGGAACAGATACGCAGTATTTT; cdr3_aa: CASSESLAGTDTQYF
clone_size: NA; v_call: TRBV27; d_call: NA; j_call: TRBJ1-3; cdr3_nt: TGTGCCAGCAGTTTTACCGGTGCGGCTGGAAACACCATATATTTT; cdr3_aa: CASSFTGAAGNTIYF
clone_size: NA; v_call: TRBV25-1; d_call: TRBD1; j_call: TRBJ1-2; cdr3_nt: TGTGCCAGCAGTGAATTTGAAGGGGGCGTCCACTATGGCTACACCTTC; cdr3_aa: CASSEFEGGVHYGYTF
clone_size: NA; v_call: TRBV29-1; d_call: TRBD1; j_call: TRBJ1-1; cdr3_nt: TGCAGCGTTCTTACAGGGGAGCACACTGAAGCTTTCTTT; cdr3_aa: CSVLTGEHTEAFF
clone_size: NA; v_call: TRBV9; d_call: TRBD2; j_call: TRBJ2-7; cdr3_nt: TGTGCCAGCAGCCCCGAGGGGACTAGCGGGTCCTACGAGCAGTACTTC; cdr3_aa: CASSPEGTSGSYEQYF
clone_size: NA; v_call: TRBV20-1; d_call: TRBD1; j_call: TRBJ1-6; cdr3_nt: TGCAGTGCTAGTCCGCCACAGGGGGCTAGTTCACCCCTCCACTTT; cdr3_aa: CSASPPQGASSPLHF
clone_size: NA; v_call: TRBV2; d_call: NA; j_call: TRBJ2-7; cdr3_nt: TGTGCCAGCAGTGGGCCTGGGGGTGGGGGCAGGGAGCAGTACTTC; cdr3_aa: CASSGPGGGGREQYF
clone_size: NA; v_call: TRBV27; d_call: NA; j_call: TRBJ1-1; cdr3_nt: TGTGCCAGCAGGAGAGGGGGGAACACTGAAGCTTTCTTT; cdr3_aa: CASRRGGNTEAFF